This T cell receptor beta chain was recovered during a study of T cells in localized non-small cell lung cancer (TCRdb year 2020). Study-wide context: T cell repertoires of 200 to 250 early-stage NSCLC patients were analyzed, with tumors being compared against uninvolved tumor-adjacent lungs. A mean age of around 66 years was recorded for the NSCLC patients, of whom under 150 were male and about a hundred were female. The cohort consisted of roughly 240 treatment-naive NSCLC patients whose localized lung tumors had been resected.

A remark on this clone: What antigen it recognizes has not been identified. Base qualities were left out, and no much larger clone turns up one base away.

What the study reported, not specific to this receptor: Because the study design was exploratory, TCR variables were selected using unadjusted p-values without false-discovery rate correction. Uninvolved tumor-adjacent lung showed the highest T cell clonality, higher than tumor, which suggests more focused antigenic responses in the uninvolved tumor-adjacent lung. Multi-region tumor sequencing was not performed, so intratumor heterogeneity could not be excluded. A median of roughly 60 of the top 100 tumor clones were detected in paired uninvolved adjacent lung, and 28 of these tumor clones were also found among the top 100 clones of the paired uninvolved adjacent lung. Longer overall survival was associated with higher blood T cell density, whereas shorter survival was associated with higher adjacent-lung clonality.

CDR1 is given as ENHRY and CDR2 as SYGVKD, both from the germline V gene. V and J are truncated by 3 bases and 4 bases respectively, leaving an intervening sequence of 12 bases. The CDR3 has 14 amino acids, counting the end cysteine and phenylalanine. CDR3 DNA only is kept here, 42 bases in frame from base 1. TCR beta CDR3 regions were sequenced from DNA using the immunoSEQ Assay. Concerning the study's data processing: T cell density was computed as TCR beta template counts normalized to usable DNA estimated by amplifying housekeeping genes. The preseqR package was used to estimate richness by extrapolating to 400,000 templates for PBMC samples and to 120,000 templates for tissue samples. Clonality was calculated as one minus Pielou's evenness. Differential abundance testing on productive amino-acid clonotypes, with a minimum total count of 5 and an alpha of 0.1, was used to identify tissue-enriched TCRs. The Jaccard Index and the Morisita Overlap Index were used to measure repertoire overlap between compartments. GLIPH grouped TCR beta CDR3s together with public tetramer-defined viral CDR3s, and a viral motif had to include at least three viral sequences and also show V-gene enrichment. As stored in TCRdb, this immuneACCESS dataset retains in-frame rearrangements with V and J assigned. A fraction of the clones does not appear; measured against another copy, unresolved V genes explain less than half of the discrepancy, and the remainder lacks a known reason. V, J and clone size derive from that table, while D and trimming were established from the DNA sequence. The sample includes tens of thousands of clones, with less than 85% observed a single time. The ten largest clonotypes hold roughly 4% of the sample.

At diagnosis, tumor, uninvolved tumor-adjacent lung and peripheral blood were collected and then preserved as a mix of FFPE and fresh-frozen material. For TCR repertoire profiling, blood samples were analyzed in the form of peripheral blood mononuclear cells. The clonotype comes from a woman aged 35 to 70 with stage II lung adenocarcinoma. The chain uses TRBV10-3 and TRBJ1-1, with TRBD1 perhaps the D gene, on 6 matching bases. This specimen consisted of PBMCs, obtained before any cancer treatment. The DNA reads as follows: TGTGCCATCAGTGATAGGGGGGCGGGCACTGAAGCTTTCTTT. Its protein is CAISDRGAGTEAFF.